This record covers a single T cell receptor (beta chain). Here immunoSEQ multiplex PCR was the method, and the copy in TCRdb shows in-frame clones only, minus some. The sample has more than 250,000 clones; approximately 93% are singletons. The data derive from a study of T cell responses to AZD1222 COVID-19 vaccine. Looked up from germline, CDR1 is SGHTS and CDR2 is YDEGEE. The V end lost 0 bases, the J end lost 11 bases, and 8 bases lay between the germline ends. CDR3 size: 11 residues. The sequencing used peripheral blood, collected on day 0 of AZD1222 vaccination. The genes are TRBV5-8 and TRBJ1-1, with a tentative D call TRBD1 (6 bases). The receptor was derived from an adult in good health. The DNA for the CDR3 is TGTGCCAGCAGCTTGGGGGGGGCTGCTTTCTTT. Translation gives CASSLGGAAFF.